The clone carrying this TCR beta chain has just a few counts. Its antigen remains unidentified. The CDR3 covers 15 residues. The germline V gene has CDR1 SGHDN and CDR2 FVKESK. The V segment lost 6 bases and the J segment 4 bases; nucleotides outside the gene matches: 9. These data belong to a study of radiation and T cells in renal cell carcinoma. Findings of the study overall: Without pretreatment biopsies, baseline tumor clonotype presence was undetermined. Top tumor clonotypes rose in blood 2 weeks post-radiation, then contracted.

The assay was immunoSEQ multiplex PCR, and TCRdb's table has in-frame clones only and misses some. In the table there are 120,000 to 150,000 clones, 83% of which are singletons. Time point denoted: baseline pretreatment blood. Indicated treatment: 15 Gy SBRT to primary tumor, nephrectomy 4 weeks later. V and J are TRBV14 and TRBJ2-5, with 9 positions matching TRBD1. This receptor was identified in a woman aged 50 to 65 with renal cell carcinoma. Sequenced material: blood, taken from a patient whose treatment included radiotherapy and nephrectomy. CDR3 sequence: CASRPGQGLRETQYF. The CDR3 DNA reads TGTGCCAGCAGACCCGGACAGGGGTTGAGAGAGACCCAGTACTTC.